One sample yielded the 5 T cell receptor beta chains listed below, sequenced in a study of blood T cells in healthy people across ages. It was with a sample-barcoded 5' primer and a J-beta primer mix that a second PCR of roughly 7 to 11 cycles was run. TCRdb recomputed calls from the 5' RACE reads with MiXCR, one row per CDR3 protein. Of 1.5 million to 2 million distinct CDR3 sequences listed, approximately 50% were seen once; the top ten hold more than 2%. Sequencing used blood. Receptors were obtained from a woman between 40 and 55 years old in good health.

This clonotype has only a few counts. The V call is TRBV20-1, the J call TRBJ2-5, with D possibly TRBD2 on 5 matching bases. CDR1 DFQATT and CDR2 SNEGSKA come from the germline V gene (reference sequence). V dropped 6 bases and J dropped 5 bases, with 28 bases sitting between them. The CDR3 spans 17 residues. CDR3 region: CSARRTAREVPRETQYF. The CDR3 DNA reads as TGCAGTGCCAGACGCACCGCTCGGGAAGTCCCGAGGGAGACCCAGTACTTC.

This clonotype came up a few times. V is TRBV4-3 and J is TRBJ2-7, with 13 bases identical to TRBD2. The CDR3 contains 19 residues. With 2 bases clipped from V and 0 bases from J, the junction kept 10 bases outside the gene matches. From germline, CDR1 is LGHNA and CDR2 YSLEER. The CDR3 nucleotides are TGCGCCAGCAGCCAATCTTACGGACTAGCGGGGGCCCGCTCCTACGAGCAGTACTTC. This gives the protein CASSQSYGLAGARSYEQYF.

The chain recombines TRBV10-3 with TRBJ1-2; the D gene is possibly TRBD1 (6 bases). The V gene lost 2 bases and the J gene lost 5 bases, with 9 bases spanning the gap. Per germline, CDR1 ENHRY and CDR2 SYGVKD. The CDR3 runs to 13 residues. For the CDR3, the DNA is TGTGCCATCAGTGAGGAGACAGGTTATGGCTACACCTTC. It translates to CAISEETGYGYTF.

This clonotype was seen more than once but under ten times. This rearrangement joins TRBV25-1 to TRBJ2-5; unclear D gene. V was trimmed by 10 bases and J by 5 bases, leaving 8 bases between them. This CDR3 contains 10 residues. CDR1 is MGHDK, CDR2 SYGVNS, per germline. The CDR3 spells CATSSETQYF. CDR3 nucleotide sequence: TGTGCCACCTCGAGTGAGACCCAGTACTTC.

J is TRBJ2-3 and V is TRBV20-1, with 9 nucleotides matching TRBD2. The CDR3 is 13 amino acids. J lost 4 bases, V lost 7 bases, and 6 bases had no gene match. CDR1 and CDR2 (germline): DFQATT, SNEGSKA (reference sequence). The CDR3 loop reads CSVERGEADTQYF. The DNA for the CDR3 is TGCAGTGTTGAGCGGGGGGAAGCAGATACGCAGTATTTT.